This T cell receptor beta chain originates from a study of T cells in tuberculosis. The assay was immunoSEQ multiplex PCR, and TCRdb's table has in-frame clones only and misses some. This sample has 61,000 or so clones, with about 86% found just once. The CDR3 totals 13 residues. V gave up 9 bases and J gave up 3 bases, with 14 bases separating them. Germline V gene data show CDR1 as LNHDA and CDR2 as SQIVND (reference sequence). Thawed, overnight-rested PBMC were stained with GMM-loaded CD1B tetramer, viability dye and anti-CD3, then sorted. The CD1B tetramers carried C32 glucose monomycolate purified from Rhodococcus equi.

The receptor was derived from an adult woman with latent tuberculosis. The sequenced sample was CD1b-GMM tetramer-negative cells sorted from PBMCs. The chain combines TRBV19 with TRBJ2-5; tentative D call: TRBD2 (6 bases). CDR3 coding DNA: TGTGCCAGCTCTCACTGGGGGGAAGAGACCCAGTACTTC. Translated: CASSHWGEETQYF.